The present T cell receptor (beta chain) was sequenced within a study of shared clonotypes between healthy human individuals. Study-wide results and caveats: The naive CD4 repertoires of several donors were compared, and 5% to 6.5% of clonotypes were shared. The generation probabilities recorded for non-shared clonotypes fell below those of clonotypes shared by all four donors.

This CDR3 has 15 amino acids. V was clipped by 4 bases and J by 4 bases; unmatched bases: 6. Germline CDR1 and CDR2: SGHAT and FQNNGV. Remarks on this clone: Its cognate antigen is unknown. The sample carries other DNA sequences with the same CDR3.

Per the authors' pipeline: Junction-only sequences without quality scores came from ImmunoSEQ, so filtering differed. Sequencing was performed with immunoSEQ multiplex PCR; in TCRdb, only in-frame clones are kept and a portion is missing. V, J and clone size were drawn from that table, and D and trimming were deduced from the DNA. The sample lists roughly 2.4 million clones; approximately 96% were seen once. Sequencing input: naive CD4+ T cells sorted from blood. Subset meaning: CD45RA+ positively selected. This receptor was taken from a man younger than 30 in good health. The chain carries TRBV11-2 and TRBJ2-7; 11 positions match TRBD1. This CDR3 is CASSSRDRGTYEQYF. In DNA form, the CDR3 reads TGTGCCAGCAGCTCTCGGGACAGGGGGACTTACGAGCAGTACTTC. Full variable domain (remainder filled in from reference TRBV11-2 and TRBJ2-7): EAGVAQSPRYKIIEKRQSVAFWCNPISGHATLYWYQQILGQGPKLLIQFQNNGVVDDSQLPKDRFSAERLKGVDSTLKIQPAKLEDSAVYLCASSSRDRGTYEQYFGPGTRLTVT.